These 20 T cell receptor beta chains share one sample of origin, sequenced in a study of blood T cell repertoires in COVID-19. Produced via immunoSEQ multiplex PCR; TCRdb's table is partial and in-frame only. This table holds 70,000 to 95,000 clones, 80% found once. The sample taken for sequencing was peripheral blood. The receptors were gathered from a human donor in a cohort sampled during active COVID-19.

This clone occurred a few times. This CDR3 reads CASRGGGEKLFF. In DNA, the CDR3 is TGTGCCAGCAGAGGGGGTGGTGAAAAACTGTTTTTT. The V and J genes are TRBV6-5 and TRBJ1-4; the D gene is possibly TRBD1 (6 bases). V was trimmed by 6 bases and J by 7 bases, leaving 9 bases between them. CDR3 size: 12 residues. Germline V gene data show CDR1 as MNHEY and CDR2 as SVGAGI.

V usage is TRBV25-1 and J usage is TRBJ1-4; 7 nucleotides agree with TRBD1. In germline, CDR1 is MGHDK, CDR2 SYGVNS. V gave up 2 bases and J gave up 8 bases; unmatched junction bases: 8. This CDR3 region has 15 residues. The CDR3 protein is CASSEVYRGGEKLFF. Here the CDR3 DNA reads TGTGCCAGCAGTGAAGTTTACAGGGGTGGCGAAAAACTGTTTTTT.

The chain recombines TRBV4-2 with TRBJ2-1; the D gene is possibly TRBD2 (5 bases). V was shortened by 0 bases and J by 4 bases, with 10 bases between the two germline ends. This CDR3 has 15 residues. CDR1 and CDR2 from the germline V gene are LGHNA and YNFKEQ. The DNA for the CDR3 is TGTGCCAGCAGCCAAGAAGTGACTAAATACAATGAGCAGTTCTTC. Residues: CASSQEVTKYNEQFF.

The chain has TRBV4-1 and TRBJ2-3; tentative D call: TRBD2 (5 bases). V dropped 2 bases and J dropped 0 bases, with 15 bases sitting between them. Germline-derived CDR1 and CDR2 are MGHRA and YSYEKL. This CDR3 is built from 17 residues. In DNA, the CDR3 is TGCGCCAGCAGCCAATTGACGGGTCCGGGAAGCACAGATACGCAGTATTTT. It codes for CASSQLTGPGSTDTQYF.

In this sample, this clone turned up once. The V and J genes are TRBV20-1 and TRBJ2-7; TRBD2 agrees at 7 bases. J lost 9 bases, V lost 3 bases, and 5 bases had no gene match. The CDR3 extends over 11 amino acids. The germline V gene has CDR1 DFQATT and CDR2 SNEGSKA (reference sequence). CDR3 region: CSARVSGGQYF. CDR3 nucleotides: TGCAGTGCTAGGGTTTCGGGGGGGCAGTACTTC.

The V gene is TRBV9, the J gene TRBJ2-3; tentative D call: TRBD2 (5 bases). Germline V gene sequence: CDR1 SGDLS, CDR2 YYNGEE. V gave up 1 base and J gave up 2 bases, with 14 bases separating them. The CDR3 runs 16 residues. The CDR3 nucleotides read TGTGCCAGCAGCGTAACCGGGATGGGGAACACAGATACGCAGTATTTT. It yields the protein CASSVTGMGNTDTQYF.

V usage is TRBV14 and J usage is TRBJ2-1; weak D call: TRBD1 (6 bases). The CDR3 sequence is 13 residues long. CDR1 SGHDN and CDR2 FVKESK come from the germline V gene. V lost 6 bases and J lost 7, with 13 bases in between. CDR3 coding DNA: TGTGCCAGCAGTCGCCAGGGGATTAATGAGCAGTTCTTC. Protein: CASSRQGINEQFF.

This clone has a single count. J is TRBJ2-2 and V is TRBV27; D gene unclear. The germline gives CDR1 MNHEY, CDR2 SMNVEV (reference sequence). V shed 6 bases and J shed 5 bases, with 7 bases lying between them. The CDR3 has 12 residues. The CDR3 spells CASSSLTGELFF. In DNA form, the CDR3 reads TGTGCCAGCAGCTCTCTTACCGGGGAGCTGTTTTTT.

This clone has more than one count but fewer than ten. V gene TRBV7-9 combines with J gene TRBJ2-1; D remains unclear. Germline V lookup: CDR1 SEHNR, CDR2 FQNEAQ (reference sequence). The CDR3 contains 13 residues. Between the trimmed V and J ends, which lost 2 bases and 12 bases, there was a span of 14 bases. This CDR3 reads CASSLSSLAMQFF. As DNA, the CDR3 is TGTGCCAGCAGCTTAAGTTCGTTAGCTATGCAGTTCTTC.

This chain uses TRBV7-5 with TRBJ1-3; whether TRBD1, the table's D call, matches the DNA was not checked. TRBV7-5 is flagged as a pseudogene. The CDR3 is 15 residues long. CDR3 region: CARPRQGEAGNTIYF. In DNA, the CDR3 is TGTGCCAGGCCCCGACAGGGGGAAGCTGGAAACACCATATATTTT.

The chain employs TRBV29-1 and TRBJ1-2; 9 bases are a match to TRBD1. The CDR3 contains 12 residues. V was pared by 7 bases and J by 6 bases, with 6 bases of the junction left unmatched. The germline gives CDR1 SQVTM, CDR2 ANQGSEA. The CDR3 DNA reads TGCAGCGCCGGGGACAGGGCCGATGGCTACACCTTC. Encoded protein: CSAGDRADGYTF.

The genes are TRBV19 and TRBJ2-7; D might be TRBD1 (7 bases). This CDR3 region has 16 residues. V shed 1 base and J shed 3 bases, with 16 bases lying between them. Germline CDR1 and CDR2: LNHDA and SQIVND (reference sequence). The CDR3 sequence is CASSIGGAGQIYEQYF. In DNA, the CDR3 is TGTGCCAGTAGTATAGGAGGCGCGGGACAGATCTACGAGCAGTACTTC.

The chain is built from TRBV6-4 and TRBJ1-1; D gene ambiguous. Germline V CDR1 and CDR2: MRHNA, SNTAGT. There are 14 residues in the CDR3. The V gene lost 3 bases and the J gene lost 1 base, with 9 bases spanning the gap. CDR3: CASSDHAGNTEAFF. The CDR3 DNA is TGTGCCAGCAGTGATCATGCAGGGAACACTGAAGCTTTCTTT.

The chain combines TRBV4-1 with TRBJ1-6; D perhaps matches TRBD1 (5 bases). With 7 bases removed from V and 6 bases from J, the gap between germline ends came to 16 bases. The CDR3 sequence is 15 residues long. Germline V gives CDR1 MGHRA, CDR2 YSYEKL. As DNA, the CDR3 is TGCGCCAGCAAATTGGAGGGACCAATTAATTCACCCCTCCACTTT. Its protein product is CASKLEGPINSPLHF.

V usage is TRBV10-3 and J usage is TRBJ2-7; 7 nucleotides align to TRBD1. V was clipped by 10 bases and J by 3 bases; unmatched bases: 15. The CDR3 contains 15 residues. Germline V CDR1 and CDR2: ENHRY, SYGVKD. The CDR3 nucleotides are TGTGCCACCGATCGAGCCGGGACAGCGCGCTACGAGCAGTACTTC. It encodes CATDRAGTARYEQYF.

This clone was observed a handful of times. This sequence joins TRBV29-1 and TRBJ1-4, with D possibly matching TRBD1 (6 bases). The CDR3 totals 11 residues. CDR1 is SQVTM, CDR2 ANQGSEA, per germline. V lost 7 bases and J 8 bases, leaving 11 bases between the germline ends. The CDR3 DNA sequence: TGCAGCGCGTACAGGGAGGAAAAACTGTTTTTT. Amino acids: CSAYREEKLFF.

The chain links TRBV28 to TRBJ2-7; 8 bases line up with TRBD1. The CDR3 totals 14 residues. V was clipped by 5 bases and J by 3 bases; unmatched bases: 6. CDR1 MDHEN and CDR2 SYDVKM come from the germline V gene. The CDR3 spells CASSGQGSSYEQYF. The CDR3, as DNA: TGTGCCAGCAGTGGACAGGGATCCAGCTACGAGCAGTACTTC.

The chain recombines TRBV27 with TRBJ2-7; a weak D match, TRBD1 (5 bases). CDR1 and CDR2 from the germline V gene are MNHEY and SMNVEV (reference sequence). V lost 3 bases, J lost 3 bases, and 15 bases lay in between. The CDR3 covers 15 residues. The CDR3 DNA reads TGTGCCAGCAGTTTCCCCAGGGTCACGTACTACGAGCAGTACTTC. This sequence encodes CASSFPRVTYYEQYF.

The chain joins TRBV11-2 to TRBJ1-4; 10 bases are a match to TRBD1. V lost 4 bases, J lost 4 bases, and 9 bases stayed unmatched. The V gene's germline CDR1 is SGHAT and CDR2 FQNNGV. The CDR3 length is 17 residues. Written as DNA, the CDR3 is TGTGCCAGCAGCTGGGGGGACAGGGGATCGATTAATGAAAAACTGTTTTTT. The encoded protein is CASSWGDRGSINEKLFF.

The rearrangement uses TRBV28 and TRBJ2-7, with TRBD2 as a possible D gene (5 bases). Germline V gene data show CDR1 as MDHEN and CDR2 as SYDVKM. V lost 8 bases to trimming and J lost 0 bases, with 8 bases between them. The length of the CDR3 is 12 residues. The CDR3 region has the DNA TGTGCCAGCGAGGGCAGCTCCTACGAGCAGTACTTC. It specifies CASEGSSYEQYF.